This T cell receptor (beta chain) came from a study of tissue T cells after allogeneic stem cell transplantation. Turning to this clone: No antigen is known for it. Gene names denote mouse genes. The CDR3 end is not reached by the read, which stops 1 residue before it; the germline J gene fills it in.

Generated by immunoSEQ multiplex PCR, the TCRdb table keeps only in-frame clones and is missing some. The data hold tens of thousands of clones, with around 70% observed a single time. Germline values: CDR1 LGHNA, CDR2 YNLKQL (reference sequence). The CDR3 extends over 14 amino acids. Trimming at V came to 4 bases and at J to 1 base, leaving 2 bases not matched to a gene. Study outcomes and limitations: Limitations included a small, clinically heterogeneous cohort and limited sampling depth. The study did not identify alloreactive or antigen-specific tissue TCRs, and some clones might be persisting host cells.

The chain links TRBV5 to TRBJ2-5; 7 bases fit TRBD2. This clonotype originated in a pool of C57BL/6 mice in good health. Sequencing was carried out using sorted cells pooled from one or two spleens. CDR3 DNA, as far as it was read: TGTGCCAGCAGCCCGCTGGGGGACCAAGACACCCAGTAC. Amino acids: CASSPLGDQDTQY. The whole CDR3 is CASSPLGDQDTQYF.